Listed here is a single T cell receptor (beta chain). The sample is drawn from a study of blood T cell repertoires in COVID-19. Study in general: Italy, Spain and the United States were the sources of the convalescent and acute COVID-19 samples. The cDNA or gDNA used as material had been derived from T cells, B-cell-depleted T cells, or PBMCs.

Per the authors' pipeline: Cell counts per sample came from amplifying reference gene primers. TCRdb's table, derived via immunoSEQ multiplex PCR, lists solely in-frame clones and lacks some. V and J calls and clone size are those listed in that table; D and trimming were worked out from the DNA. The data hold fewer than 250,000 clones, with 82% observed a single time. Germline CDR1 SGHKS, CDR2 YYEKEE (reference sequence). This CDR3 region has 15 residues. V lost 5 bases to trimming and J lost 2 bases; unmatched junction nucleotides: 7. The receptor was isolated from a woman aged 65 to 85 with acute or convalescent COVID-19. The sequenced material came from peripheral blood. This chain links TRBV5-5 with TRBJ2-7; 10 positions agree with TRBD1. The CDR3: CASSRDRGRTYEQYF. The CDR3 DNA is TGTGCCAGCAGTCGGGACAGGGGTAGGACCTACGAGCAGTACTTC.